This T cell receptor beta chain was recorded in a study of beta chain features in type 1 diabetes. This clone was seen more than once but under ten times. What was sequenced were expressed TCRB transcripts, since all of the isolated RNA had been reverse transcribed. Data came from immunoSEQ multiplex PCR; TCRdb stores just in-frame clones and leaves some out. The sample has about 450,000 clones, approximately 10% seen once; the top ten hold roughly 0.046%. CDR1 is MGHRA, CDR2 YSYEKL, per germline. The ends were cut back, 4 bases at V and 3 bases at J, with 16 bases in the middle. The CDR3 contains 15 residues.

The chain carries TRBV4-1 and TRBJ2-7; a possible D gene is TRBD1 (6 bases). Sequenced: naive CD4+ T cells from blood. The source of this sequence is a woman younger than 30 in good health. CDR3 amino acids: CASSRLQGNSYEQYF. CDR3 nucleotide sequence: TGCGCCAGCAGCCGGTTACAGGGAAATAGCTACGAGCAGTACTTC.